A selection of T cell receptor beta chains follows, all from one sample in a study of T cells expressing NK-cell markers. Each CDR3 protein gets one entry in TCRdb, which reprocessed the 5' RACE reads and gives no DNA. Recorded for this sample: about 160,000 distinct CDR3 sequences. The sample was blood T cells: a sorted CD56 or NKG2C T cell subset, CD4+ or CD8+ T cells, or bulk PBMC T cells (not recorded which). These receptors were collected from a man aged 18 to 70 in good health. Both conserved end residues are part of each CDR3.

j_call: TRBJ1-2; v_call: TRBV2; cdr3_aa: CASSDRERDGYTF
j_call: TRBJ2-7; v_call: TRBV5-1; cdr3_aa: CASSPDTSYEQYF
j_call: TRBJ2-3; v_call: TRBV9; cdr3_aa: CASSVSGGALTDTQYF
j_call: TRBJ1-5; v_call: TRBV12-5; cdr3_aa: CASALGSNQPQHF
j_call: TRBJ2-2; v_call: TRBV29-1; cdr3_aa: CSVSHTGELFF
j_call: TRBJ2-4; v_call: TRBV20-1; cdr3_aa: CSAREWERPNIQYF
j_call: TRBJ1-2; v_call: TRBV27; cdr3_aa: CASSLSGGSDYGYTF
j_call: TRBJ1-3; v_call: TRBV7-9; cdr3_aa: CAPRVPGNTIYF
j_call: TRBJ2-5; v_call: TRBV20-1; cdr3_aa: CSARSPLAGGPSETQYF
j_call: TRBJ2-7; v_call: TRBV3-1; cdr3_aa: CASSQRTGARNEQYF
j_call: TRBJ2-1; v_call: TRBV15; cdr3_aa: CATSRTSSDNEQFF
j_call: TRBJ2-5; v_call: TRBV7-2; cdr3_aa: CASSRSGGASETQYF
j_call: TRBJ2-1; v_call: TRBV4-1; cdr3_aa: CASSQGASEINEQFF
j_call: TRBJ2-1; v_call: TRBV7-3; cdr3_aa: CASSFQGHNEQFF
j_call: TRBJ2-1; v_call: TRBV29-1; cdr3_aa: CSVEGTNDYNEQFF
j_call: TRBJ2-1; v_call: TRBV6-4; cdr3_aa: CASSSGLSSYNEQFF
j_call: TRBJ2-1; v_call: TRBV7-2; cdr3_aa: CASSLHSTSGGDNEQFF
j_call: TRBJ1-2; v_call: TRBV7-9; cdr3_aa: CASSSDRGREDYGYTF
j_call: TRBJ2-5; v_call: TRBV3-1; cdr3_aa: CASSQPGQSIETQYF
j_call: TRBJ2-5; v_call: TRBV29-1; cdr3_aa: CSVEPTSGGRKETQYF
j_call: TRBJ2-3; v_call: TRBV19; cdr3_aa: CASSIDSSGGLNTQYF
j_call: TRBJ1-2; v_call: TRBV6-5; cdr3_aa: CASSYRADNYGYTF
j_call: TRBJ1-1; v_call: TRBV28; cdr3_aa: CASSDRGGSEAFF
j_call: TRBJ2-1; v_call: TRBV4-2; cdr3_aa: CASSPGLNGNEQFF
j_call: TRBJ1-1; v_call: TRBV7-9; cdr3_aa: CASSLSLQGNTEAFF
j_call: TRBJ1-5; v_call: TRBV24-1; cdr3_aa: CATSDAGVQPQHF
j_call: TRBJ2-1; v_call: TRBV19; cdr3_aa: CASTGTSFLVGNEQFF
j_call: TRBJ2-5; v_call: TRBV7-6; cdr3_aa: CASSQDPWQGETQYF
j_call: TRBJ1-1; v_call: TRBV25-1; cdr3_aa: CASTAGGLSTEAFF
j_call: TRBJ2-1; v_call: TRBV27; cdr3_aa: CASSSLATSGGVNEQFF
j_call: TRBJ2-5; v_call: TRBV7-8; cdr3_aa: CASSRGQVQETQYF
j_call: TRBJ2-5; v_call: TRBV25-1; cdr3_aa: CASSKGPPYQETQYF
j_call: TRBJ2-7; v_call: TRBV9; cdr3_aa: CASSEGGGPGYEQYF
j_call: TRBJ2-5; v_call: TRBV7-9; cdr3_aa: CASSLVSGLLETQYF
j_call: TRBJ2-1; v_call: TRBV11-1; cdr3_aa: CASSLASGENEQFF
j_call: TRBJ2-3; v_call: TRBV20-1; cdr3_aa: CSAYRGNTQYF
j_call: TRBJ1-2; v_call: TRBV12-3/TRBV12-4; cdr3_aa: CASTLTALLSYGYTF
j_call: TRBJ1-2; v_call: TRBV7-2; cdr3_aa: CASSLGNSDGYTF
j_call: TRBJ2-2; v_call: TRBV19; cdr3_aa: CASRQGELVTGELFF
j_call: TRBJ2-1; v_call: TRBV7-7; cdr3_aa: CASSQGLAGDYVSSYNEQFF
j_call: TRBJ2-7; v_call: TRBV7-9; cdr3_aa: CASRKTVSSYEQYF
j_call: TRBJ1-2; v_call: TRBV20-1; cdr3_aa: CSATLGQLGGYGYTF
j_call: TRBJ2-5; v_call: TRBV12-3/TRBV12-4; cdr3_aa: CASSLSPEGRETQYF
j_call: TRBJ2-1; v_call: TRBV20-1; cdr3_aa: CSAIRDGEDHNEQFF
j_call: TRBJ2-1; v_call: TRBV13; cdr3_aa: CASSLGRGLYNEQFF
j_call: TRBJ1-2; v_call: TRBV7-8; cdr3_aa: CASSSRGGGNYGYTF
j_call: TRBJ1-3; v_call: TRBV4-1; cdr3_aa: CASSLGTVENTIYF